The 3 T cell receptor beta chains listed next were all sequenced from one sample in a study of cytomegalovirus exposure and HLA in healthy donors. The PCR employed 60 Vbeta primers together with 13 Jbeta primers. Generated by immunoSEQ multiplex PCR, the TCRdb table keeps only in-frame clones and is missing some. The sample has approximately 100,000 clones, about 80% seen once. Sequences were obtained from PBMCs. All receptors derive from a human donor in good health.

This clone was observed a handful of times. This chain uses TRBV11-2 with TRBJ2-1; tentatively, D is TRBD1 (6 bases). CDR1 is SGHAT and CDR2 is FQNNGV in the germline V gene. This CDR3 has 14 amino acids. Trimming took off 4 bases at V and 7 bases at J, with 14 bases between the two ends. As DNA, the CDR3 is TGTGCCAGCAGCTCCCTACAGGGTTGGAATGAGCAGTTCTTC. Protein product: CASSSLQGWNEQFF.

The gene calls are TRBV7-9 and TRBJ1-5, with D tentatively TRBD1 (5 bases). The CDR3 is made up of 15 amino acids. V dropped 5 bases and J dropped 4 bases, with 15 bases sitting between them. Germline V CDR1 and CDR2: SEHNR, FQNEAQ (reference sequence). The CDR3 bases are TGTGCCAGCAGCGGCGGGGACGGACAAAATCAGCCCCAGCATTTT. Translated: CASSGGDGQNQPQHF. Combining the CDR3 with reference TRBV7-9 and TRBJ1-5 gives the whole variable domain DTGVSQNPRHKITKRGQNVTFRCDPISEHNRLYWYRQTLGQGPEFLTYFQNEAQLEKSRLLSDRFSAERPKGSFSTLEIQRTEQGDSAMYLCASSGGDGQNQPQHFGDGTRLSIL.

This clone was seen once. Here the CDR3 reads CASRGQGRYEQYF. CDR3 DNA sequence: TGTGCCAGCAGAGGACAGGGCCGCTACGAGCAGTACTTC. This chain connects TRBV28 to TRBJ2-7, with TRBD1 matching over 8 bases. Germline V lookup: CDR1 MDHEN, CDR2 SYDVKM. The CDR3 contains 13 residues. Trimming removed 6 bases from V and 3 bases from J; junction bases left unmatched: 4.